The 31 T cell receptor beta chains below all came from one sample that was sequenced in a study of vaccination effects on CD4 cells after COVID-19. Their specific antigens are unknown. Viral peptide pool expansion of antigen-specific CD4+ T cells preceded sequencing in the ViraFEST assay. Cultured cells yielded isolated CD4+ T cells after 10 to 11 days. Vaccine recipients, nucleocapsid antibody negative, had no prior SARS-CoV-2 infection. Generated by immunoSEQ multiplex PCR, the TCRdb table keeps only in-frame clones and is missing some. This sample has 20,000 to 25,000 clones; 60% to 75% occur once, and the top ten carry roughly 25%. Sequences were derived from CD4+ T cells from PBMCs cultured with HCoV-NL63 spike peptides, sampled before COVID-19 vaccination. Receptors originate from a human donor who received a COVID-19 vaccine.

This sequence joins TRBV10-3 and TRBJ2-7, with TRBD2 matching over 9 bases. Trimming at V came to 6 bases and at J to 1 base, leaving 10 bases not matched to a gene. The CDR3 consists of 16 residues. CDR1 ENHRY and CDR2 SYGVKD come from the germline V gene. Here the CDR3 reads CAISLRVAGDSYEQYF. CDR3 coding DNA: TGTGCCATCAGCCTCCGGGTAGCGGGGGATTCCTACGAGCAGTACTTC.

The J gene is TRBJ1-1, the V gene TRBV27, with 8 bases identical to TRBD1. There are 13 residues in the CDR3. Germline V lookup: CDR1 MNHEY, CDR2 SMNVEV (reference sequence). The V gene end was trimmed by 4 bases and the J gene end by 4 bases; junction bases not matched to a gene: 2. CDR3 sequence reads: CASSSTGGTEAFF. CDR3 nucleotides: TGTGCCAGCAGTTCAACAGGGGGCACTGAAGCTTTCTTT.

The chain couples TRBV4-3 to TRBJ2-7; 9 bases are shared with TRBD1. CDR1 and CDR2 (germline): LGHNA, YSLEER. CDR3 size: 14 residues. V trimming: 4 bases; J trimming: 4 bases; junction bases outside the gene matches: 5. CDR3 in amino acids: CASSLRDRVYEQYF. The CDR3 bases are TGCGCCAGCAGCCTCCGGGACAGGGTATACGAGCAGTACTTC.

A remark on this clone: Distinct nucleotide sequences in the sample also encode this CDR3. The chain's CDR3 is CAWSVRYEQYF. CDR3 DNA sequence: TGTGCCTGGAGTGTAAGGTACGAGCAGTACTTC. This chain links TRBV30 with TRBJ2-7; D unresolved. Between the trimmed V and J ends, which lost 0 bases and 4 bases, there was a span of 4 bases. Germline V lookup: CDR1 GTSNPN, CDR2 SVGIG (reference sequence). This CDR3 comprises 11 residues.

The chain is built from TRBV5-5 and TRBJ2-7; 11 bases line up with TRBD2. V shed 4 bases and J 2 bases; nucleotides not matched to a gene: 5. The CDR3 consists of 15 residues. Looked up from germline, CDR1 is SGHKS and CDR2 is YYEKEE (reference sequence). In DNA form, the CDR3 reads TGTGCCAGCAGCGCTAGCGGGGGGCCGCCCTACGAGCAGTACTTC. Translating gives CASSASGGPPYEQYF.

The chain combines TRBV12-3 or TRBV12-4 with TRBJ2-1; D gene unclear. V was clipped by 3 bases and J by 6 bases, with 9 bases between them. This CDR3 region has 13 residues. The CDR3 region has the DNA TGTGCCAGCAGTTTCGGGCATCTCAATGAGCAGTTCTTC. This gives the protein CASSFGHLNEQFF.

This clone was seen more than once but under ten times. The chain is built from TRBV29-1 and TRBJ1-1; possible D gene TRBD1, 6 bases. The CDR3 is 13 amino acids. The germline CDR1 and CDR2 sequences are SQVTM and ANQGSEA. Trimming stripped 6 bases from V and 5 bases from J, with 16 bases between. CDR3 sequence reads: CSVENRVRTEAFF. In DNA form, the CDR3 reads TGCAGCGTCGAGAACAGGGTAAGGACTGAAGCTTTCTTT.

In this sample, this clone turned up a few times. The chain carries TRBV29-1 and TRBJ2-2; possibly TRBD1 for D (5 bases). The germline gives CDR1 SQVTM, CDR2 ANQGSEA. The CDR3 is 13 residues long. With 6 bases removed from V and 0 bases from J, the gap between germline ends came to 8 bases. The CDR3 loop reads CSVGRANTGELFF. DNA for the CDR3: TGCAGCGTGGGCAGGGCGAACACCGGGGAGCTGTTTTTT.

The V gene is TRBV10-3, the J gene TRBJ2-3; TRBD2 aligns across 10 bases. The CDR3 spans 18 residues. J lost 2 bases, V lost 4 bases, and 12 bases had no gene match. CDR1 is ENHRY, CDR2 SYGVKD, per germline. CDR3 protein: CAISGRGTSEGYTDTQYF. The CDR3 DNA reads TGTGCCATCAGTGGAAGGGGGACTAGCGAGGGGTACACAGATACGCAGTATTTT.

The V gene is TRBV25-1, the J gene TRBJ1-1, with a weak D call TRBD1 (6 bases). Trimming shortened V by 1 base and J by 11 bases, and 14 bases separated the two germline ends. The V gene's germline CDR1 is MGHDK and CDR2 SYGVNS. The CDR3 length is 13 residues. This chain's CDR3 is CASSEWEGGYAFF. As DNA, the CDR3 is TGTGCCAGCAGTGAATGGGAGGGGGGATATGCTTTCTTT.

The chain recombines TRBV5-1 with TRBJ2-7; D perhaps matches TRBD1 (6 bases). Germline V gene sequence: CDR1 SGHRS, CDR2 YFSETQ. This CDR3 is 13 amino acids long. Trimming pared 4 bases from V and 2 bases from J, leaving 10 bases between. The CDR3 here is CASSVTGTYEQYF. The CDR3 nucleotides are TGCGCCAGCAGCGTGACAGGAACCTACGAGCAGTACTTC.

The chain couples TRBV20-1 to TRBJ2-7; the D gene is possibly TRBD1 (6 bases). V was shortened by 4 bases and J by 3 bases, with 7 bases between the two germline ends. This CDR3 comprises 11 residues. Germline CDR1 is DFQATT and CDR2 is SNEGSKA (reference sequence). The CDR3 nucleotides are TGCAGTGCTAACAGGGTCTACGAGCAGTACTTC. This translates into CSANRVYEQYF.

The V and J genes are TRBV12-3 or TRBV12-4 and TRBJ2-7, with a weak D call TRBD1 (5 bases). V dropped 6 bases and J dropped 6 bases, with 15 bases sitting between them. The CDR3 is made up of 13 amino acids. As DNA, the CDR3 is TGTGCCAGCAGCCCCCAGGGTGGGCTCGAGCAGTACTTC. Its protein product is CASSPQGGLEQYF.

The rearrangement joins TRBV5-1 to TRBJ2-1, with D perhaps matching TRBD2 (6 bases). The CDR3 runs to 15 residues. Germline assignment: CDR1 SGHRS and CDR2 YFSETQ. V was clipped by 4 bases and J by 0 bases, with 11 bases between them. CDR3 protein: CASSPGVNSYNEQFF. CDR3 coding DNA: TGCGCCAGCAGCCCGGGGGTAAACTCCTACAATGAGCAGTTCTTC. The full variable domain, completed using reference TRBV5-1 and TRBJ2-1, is KAGVTQTPRYLIKTRGQQVTLSCSPISGHRSVSWYQQTPGQGLQFLFEYFSETQRNKGNFPGRFSGRQFSNSRSEMNVSTLELGDSALYLCASSPGVNSYNEQFFGPGTRLTVL.

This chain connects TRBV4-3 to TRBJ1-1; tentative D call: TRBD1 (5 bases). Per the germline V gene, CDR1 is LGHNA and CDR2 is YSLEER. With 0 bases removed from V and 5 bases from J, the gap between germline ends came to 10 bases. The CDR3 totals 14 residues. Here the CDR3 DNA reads TGCGCCAGCAGCCAAGAGGGGAGGGGTACTGAAGCTTTCTTT. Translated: CASSQEGRGTEAFF.

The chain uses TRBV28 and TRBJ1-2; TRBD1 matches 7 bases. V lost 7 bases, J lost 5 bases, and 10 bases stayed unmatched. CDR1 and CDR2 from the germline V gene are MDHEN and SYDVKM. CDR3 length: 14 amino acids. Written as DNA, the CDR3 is TGTGCCAGCAAGGAACAGGGGAAGTCGTATGGCTACACCTTC. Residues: CASKEQGKSYGYTF.

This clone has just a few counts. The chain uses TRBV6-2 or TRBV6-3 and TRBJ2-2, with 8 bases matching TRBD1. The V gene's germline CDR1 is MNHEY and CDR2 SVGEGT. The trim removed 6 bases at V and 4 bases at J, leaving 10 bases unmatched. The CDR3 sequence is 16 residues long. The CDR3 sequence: CASSSRRGLGTGELFF. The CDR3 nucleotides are TGTGCCAGCAGCTCCCGCAGGGGGCTAGGCACCGGGGAGCTGTTTTTT.

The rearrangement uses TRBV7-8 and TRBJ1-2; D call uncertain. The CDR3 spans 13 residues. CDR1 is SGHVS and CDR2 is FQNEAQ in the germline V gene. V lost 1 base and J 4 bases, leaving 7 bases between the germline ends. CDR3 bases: TGTGCCAGCAGCTTAGGGCGGGGCTATGGCTACACCTTC. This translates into CASSLGRGYGYTF.

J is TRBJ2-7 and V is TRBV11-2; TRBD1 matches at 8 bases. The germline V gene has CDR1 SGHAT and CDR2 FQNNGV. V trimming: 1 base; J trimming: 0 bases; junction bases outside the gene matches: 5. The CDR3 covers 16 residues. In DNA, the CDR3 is TGTGCCAGCAGCTTAGTGAGGGGGACAGGCTCCTACGAGCAGTACTTC. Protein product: CASSLVRGTGSYEQYF.

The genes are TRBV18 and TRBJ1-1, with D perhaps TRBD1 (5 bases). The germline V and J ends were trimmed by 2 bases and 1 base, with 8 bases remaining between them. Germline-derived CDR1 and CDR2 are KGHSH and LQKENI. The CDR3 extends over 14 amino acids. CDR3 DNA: TGTGCCAGCTCACCAACCACAGGGAACACTGAAGCTTTCTTT. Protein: CASSPTTGNTEAFF. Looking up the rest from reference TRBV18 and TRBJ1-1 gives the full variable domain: NAGVMQNPRHLVRRRGQEARLRCSPMKGHSHVYWYRQLPEEGLKFMVYLQKENIIDESGMPKERFSAEFPKEGPSILRIQQVVRGDSAAYFCASSPTTGNTEAFFGQGTRLTVV.

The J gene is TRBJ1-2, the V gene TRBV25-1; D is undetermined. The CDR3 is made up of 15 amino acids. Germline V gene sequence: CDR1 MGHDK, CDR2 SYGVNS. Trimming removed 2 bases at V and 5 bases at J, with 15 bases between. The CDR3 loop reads CASSEMKGTRYGYTF. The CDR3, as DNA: TGTGCCAGCAGTGAAATGAAGGGTACCAGGTATGGCTACACCTTC.

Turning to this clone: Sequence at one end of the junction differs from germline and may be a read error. The CDR3 is CASRQGWGNIQYF. DNA of the CDR3: TGTGCAAGCAGACAGGGGTGGGGGAACATTCAGTACTTC. This chain uses TRBV28 with TRBJ2-4; 8 bases agree with TRBD1. The germline CDR1 and CDR2 sequences are MDHEN and SYDVKM. This CDR3 spans 13 amino acids.

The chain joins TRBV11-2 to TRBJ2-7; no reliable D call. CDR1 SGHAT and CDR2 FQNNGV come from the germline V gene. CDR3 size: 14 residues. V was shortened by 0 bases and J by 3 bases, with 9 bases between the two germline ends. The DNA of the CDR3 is TGTGCCAGCAGCTTAGATTATAGGAGCTACGAGCAGTACTTC. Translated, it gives CASSLDYRSYEQYF.

The CDR3 region has the DNA TGTGCCAGCAGTTACATTGGACAGGCTTACAACTATGGCTACACCTTC. This codes for CASSYIGQAYNYGYTF. The genes are TRBV6-6 and TRBJ1-2; 7 positions match TRBD1. This CDR3 is built from 16 residues. Germline CDR1 is MNHNY and CDR2 is SVGAGI (reference sequence). After removal of 2 bases from V and 2 bases from J, the junction contained 8 bases not matched to a gene.

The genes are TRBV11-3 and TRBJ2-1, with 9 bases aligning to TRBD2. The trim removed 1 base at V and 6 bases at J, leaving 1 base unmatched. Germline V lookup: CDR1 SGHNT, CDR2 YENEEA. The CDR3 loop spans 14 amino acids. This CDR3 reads CASSLVAGVNEQFF. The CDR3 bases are TGTGCCAGCAGCTTAGTAGCGGGGGTCAATGAGCAGTTCTTC.

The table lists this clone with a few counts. The CDR3 region has the DNA TGTGCCAGCCTTCGAAGGTCTAGCGGCTACAATGAGCAGTTCTTC. This codes for CASLRRSSGYNEQFF. This chain connects TRBV2 to TRBJ2-1; TRBD2 agrees at 7 bases. J was trimmed by 3 bases and V by 8 bases; bases with no gene match: 10. Germline V gene sequence: CDR1 SNHLY, CDR2 FYNNEI. There are 15 residues in the CDR3.

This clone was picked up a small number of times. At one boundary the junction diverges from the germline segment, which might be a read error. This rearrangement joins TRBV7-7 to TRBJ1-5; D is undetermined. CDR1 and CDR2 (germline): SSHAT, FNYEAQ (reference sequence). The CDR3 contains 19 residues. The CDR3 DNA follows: TGTGCTAGCAGCCAATACGGACCACTTCAGACTTATAGCAATCAGCCCCAGCATTTT. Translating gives CASSQYGPLQTYSNQPQHF.

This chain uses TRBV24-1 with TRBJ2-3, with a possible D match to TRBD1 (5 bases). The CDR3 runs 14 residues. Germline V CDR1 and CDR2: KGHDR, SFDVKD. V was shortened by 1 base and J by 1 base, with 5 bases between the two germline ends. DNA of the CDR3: TGTGCCACCAGTGATTTCAGGGGCACAGATACGCAGTATTTT. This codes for CATSDFRGTDTQYF.

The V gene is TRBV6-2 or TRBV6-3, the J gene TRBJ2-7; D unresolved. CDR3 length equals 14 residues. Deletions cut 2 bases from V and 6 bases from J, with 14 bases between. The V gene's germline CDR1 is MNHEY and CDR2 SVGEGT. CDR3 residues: CASSYGPGRSEQYF. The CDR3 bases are TGTGCCAGCAGTTACGGACCAGGACGGAGCGAGCAGTACTTC.

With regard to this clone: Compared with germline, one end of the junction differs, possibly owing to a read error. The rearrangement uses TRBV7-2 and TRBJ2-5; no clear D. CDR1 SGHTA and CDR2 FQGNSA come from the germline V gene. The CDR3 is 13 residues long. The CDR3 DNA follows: TGTGCCAGCAGCTCACACGCACAAGGGACCCAGTACTTC. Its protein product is CASSSHAQGTQYF. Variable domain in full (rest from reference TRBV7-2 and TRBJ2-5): GAGVSQSPSNKVTEKGKDVELRCDPISGHTALYWYRQSLGQGLEFLIYFQGNSAPDKSGLPSDRFSAERTGGSVSTLTIQRTQQEDSAVYLCASSSHAQGTQYFGPGTRLLVL.

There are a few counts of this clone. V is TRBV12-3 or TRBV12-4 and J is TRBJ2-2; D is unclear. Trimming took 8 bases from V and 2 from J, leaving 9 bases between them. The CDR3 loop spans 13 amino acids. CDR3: CASDTDNTGELFF. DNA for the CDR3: TGTGCCAGCGATACAGATAACACCGGGGAGCTGTTTTTT.